These 10 T cell receptor beta chains were sequenced from one sample in a study of T-cell memory formation after mild COVID-19. TCRdb recomputed calls from the 5' RACE reads with MiXCR, one row per CDR3 protein. Of about 610,000 distinct CDR3 sequences listed, roughly 17% are singletons. Sequencing was performed on PBMCs or a T cell subset sorted from them (not recorded which). The receptor source for this set is an adult woman who had mild COVID-19 (a few samples of this study predate the infection). Cell type and time point are not known.

This clonotype was counted between two and nine times. One end of the junction varies from germline; a read error may be responsible. CDR3 residues: CASSPTGLAGGETQYF. The CDR3 coding sequence is TGTGCTAGCAGCCCGACGGGACTAGCGGGAGGCGAGACCCAGTACTTC. This chain connects TRBV7-7 to TRBJ2-5, with 15 bases aligning to TRBD2. CDR3 length: 16 residues. Germline V lookup: CDR1 SSHAT, CDR2 FNYEAQ (reference sequence).

V usage is TRBV7-9 and J usage is TRBJ2-7; weak D call: TRBD1 (6 bases). V shed 1 base and J shed 2 bases, with 12 bases lying between them. Germline CDR1 reads SEHNR; CDR2 reads FQNEAQ (reference sequence). CDR3 length equals 15 residues. CDR3 nucleotide sequence: TGTGCCAGCAGCTTAGGGGACACGAGACCCTACGAGCAGTACTTC. It codes for CASSLGDTRPYEQYF.

V is TRBV7-3 and J is TRBJ2-3; TRBD2 matches 8 bases. The length of the CDR3 is 15 residues. Germline V gene lookup returns CDR1 SGHTA and CDR2 FQGTGA. The junction had 6 bases not matched to a gene; V was cut back by 2 bases and J by 5 bases. The CDR3 reads CASSLFGGARDTQYF. The CDR3 region has the DNA TGTGCCAGCAGCTTATTCGGGGGGGCCAGAGATACGCAGTATTTT.

The V gene is TRBV13, the J gene TRBJ1-2; 7 bases map to TRBD1. V lost 2 bases, J lost 3 bases, and 3 bases stayed unmatched. The CDR3 runs to 14 residues. CDR1 PRHDT and CDR2 FYEKMQ come from the germline V gene (reference sequence). CDR3 amino acids: CASSLTGDDYGYTF. The CDR3 coding sequence is TGTGCCAGCAGCTTAACAGGGGATGACTATGGCTACACCTTC.

The chain recombines TRBV5-1 with TRBJ2-1; 8 nucleotides align to TRBD2. The CDR3 consists of 15 residues. The trim removed 0 bases at V and 4 bases at J, leaving 3 bases unmatched. Per germline, CDR1 SGHRS and CDR2 YFSETQ. The CDR3 sequence: CASSLVSGVYNEQFF. CDR3 DNA sequence: TGCGCCAGCAGCTTGGTTAGCGGGGTTTACAATGAGCAGTTCTTC. Supplemented by reference TRBV5-1 and TRBJ2-1, the full variable domain reads KAGVTQTPRYLIKTRGQQVTLSCSPISGHRSVSWYQQTPGQGLQFLFEYFSETQRNKGNFPGRFSGRQFSNSRSEMNVSTLELGDSALYLCASSLVSGVYNEQFFGPGTRLTVL.

The chain carries TRBV7-6 and TRBJ1-6; 7 nucleotides match TRBD1. Trimming at V came to 5 bases and at J to 0 bases, leaving 10 bases not matched to a gene. Germline loops: CDR1 SGHVS, CDR2 FNYEAQ. This CDR3 spans 18 amino acids. CDR3 sequence (DNA): TGTGCCAGCAGCAAAGGGACAGCTACTCTCTCCTATAATTCACCCCTCCACTTT. Residues: CASSKGTATLSYNSPLHF.

As to this clonotype: A read error may account for a junction end that differs from germline. The chain uses TRBV4-3 and TRBJ2-1; 9 bases line up with TRBD2. This CDR3 comprises 14 residues. Germline V gene lookup returns CDR1 LGHNA and CDR2 YSLEER. The CDR3 sequence: CASSPYAREGGTYF. In nucleotides, the CDR3 is TGCGCCAGCAGCCCGTATGCGCGGGAGGGCGGGACCTACTTC.

The chain employs TRBV7-8 and TRBJ1-2; 8 positions agree with TRBD1. The CDR3 covers 14 residues. J gave up 6 bases and V 5 bases, and 8 bases lay outside the gene matches. The germline CDR1 and CDR2 sequences are SGHVS and FQNEAQ. CDR3 loop: CASSKNQGADGYTF. The CDR3 DNA reads TGTGCCAGCAGCAAAAATCAGGGGGCTGATGGCTACACCTTC.

The chain has TRBV20-1 and TRBJ2-7, with D possibly being TRBD2 (5 bases). V was shortened by 2 bases and J by 4 bases, with 18 bases between the two germline ends. This CDR3 spans 15 amino acids. The V gene's germline CDR1 is DFQATT and CDR2 SNEGSKA (reference sequence). The CDR3 bases are TGCAGTGCTAGAAGCGTTACCGGGAAAGATTACGAGCAGTACTTC. Translation gives CSARSVTGKDYEQYF.

This clonotype has more than one count but fewer than ten. The rearrangement uses TRBV24-1 and TRBJ2-1; D not resolved. CDR1 and CDR2 (germline): KGHDR, SFDVKD. Trimming left V 5 bases short and J 4 bases short, with 14 bases between. The CDR3 is 15 amino acids. The CDR3 DNA reads TGTGCCACCAGTGTAGATCGGAAGACTTACAATGAGCAGTTCTTC. Protein: CATSVDRKTYNEQFF.